This TCR beta chain was profiled in a study of T-cell memory formation after mild COVID-19. Study-wide findings and caveats: CM and EM subsets held most contracting CD4+ clones; EMRA held CD8+ ones.

CDR1 SGHRS and CDR2 YFSETQ come from the germline V gene. V was shortened by 2 bases and J by 4 bases, with 12 bases between the two germline ends. The CDR3 consists of 14 residues. This clonotype was seen at least ten times. What it binds is unknown. TCRdb ran MiXCR on the 5' RACE reads and lists one entry per CDR3 protein. The sample contains hundreds of thousands of distinct CDR3 sequences, under 15% of which appear only once. Specimen: PBMCs or a T cell subset sorted from them (not recorded which). V and J are TRBV5-1 and TRBJ2-5; the D gene could be TRBD1 or TRBD2 (6 bases each). The source of this sequence is a man between 18 and 29 years old who had mild COVID-19 (a few samples of this study predate the infection). Cell type and time point are not known. This chain's CDR3 is CASSFFGGRETQYF. In DNA form, the CDR3 reads TGCGCCAGCAGCTTTTTCGGGGGCCGAGAGACCCAGTACTTC.